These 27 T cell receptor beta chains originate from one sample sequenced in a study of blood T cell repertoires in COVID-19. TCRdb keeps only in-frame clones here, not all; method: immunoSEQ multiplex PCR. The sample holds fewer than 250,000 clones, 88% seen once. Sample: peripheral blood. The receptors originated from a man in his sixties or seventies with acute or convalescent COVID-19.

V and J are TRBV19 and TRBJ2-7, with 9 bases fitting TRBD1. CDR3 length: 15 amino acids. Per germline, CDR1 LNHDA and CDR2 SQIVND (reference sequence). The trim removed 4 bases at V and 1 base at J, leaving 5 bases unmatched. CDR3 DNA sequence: TGTGCCAGTAGTAGACAGGGGGAAGGTTCCTACGAGCAGTACTTC. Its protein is CASSRQGEGSYEQYF.

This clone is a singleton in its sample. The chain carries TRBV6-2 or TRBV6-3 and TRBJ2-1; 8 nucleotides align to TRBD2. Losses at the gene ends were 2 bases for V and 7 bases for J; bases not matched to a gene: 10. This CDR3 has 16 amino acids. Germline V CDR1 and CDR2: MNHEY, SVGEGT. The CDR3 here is CASSYRAGGGANEQFF. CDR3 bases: TGTGCCAGCAGTTACCGGGCGGGAGGCGGAGCAAATGAGCAGTTCTTC.

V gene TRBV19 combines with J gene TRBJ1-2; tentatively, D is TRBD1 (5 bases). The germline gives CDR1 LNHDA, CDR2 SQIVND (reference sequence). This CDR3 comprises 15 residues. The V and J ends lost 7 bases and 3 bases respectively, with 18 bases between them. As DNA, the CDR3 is TGTGCCAGTATCCTGCACGCAGGGCTTGACTATGGCTACACCTTC. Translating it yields CASILHAGLDYGYTF. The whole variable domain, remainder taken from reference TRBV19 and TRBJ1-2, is DGGITQSPKYLFRKEGQNVTLSCEQNLNHDAMYWYRQDPGQGLRLIYYSQIVNDFQKGDIAEGYSVSREKKESFPLTVTSAQKNPTAFYLCASILHAGLDYGYTFGSGTRLTVV.

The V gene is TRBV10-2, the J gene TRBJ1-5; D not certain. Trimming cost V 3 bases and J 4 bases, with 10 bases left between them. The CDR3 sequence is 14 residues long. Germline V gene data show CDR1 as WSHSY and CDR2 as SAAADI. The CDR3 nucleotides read TGCGCCAGCAGTGAAGCCGGTAGAAATCAGCCCCAGCATTTT. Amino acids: CASSEAGRNQPQHF.

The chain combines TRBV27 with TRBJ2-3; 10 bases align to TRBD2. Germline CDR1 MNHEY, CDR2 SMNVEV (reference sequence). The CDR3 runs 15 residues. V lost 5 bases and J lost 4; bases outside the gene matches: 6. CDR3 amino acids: CASSVLAGTSDTQYF. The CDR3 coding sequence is TGTGCCAGCAGTGTACTAGCGGGAACTTCAGATACGCAGTATTTT.

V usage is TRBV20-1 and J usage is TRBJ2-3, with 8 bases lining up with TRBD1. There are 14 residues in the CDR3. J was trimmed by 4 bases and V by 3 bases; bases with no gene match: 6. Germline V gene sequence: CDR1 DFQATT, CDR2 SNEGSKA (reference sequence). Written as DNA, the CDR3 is TGCAGTGCTAGTCTTGGACAGGGTGCAGATACGCAGTATTTT. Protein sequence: CSASLGQGADTQYF.

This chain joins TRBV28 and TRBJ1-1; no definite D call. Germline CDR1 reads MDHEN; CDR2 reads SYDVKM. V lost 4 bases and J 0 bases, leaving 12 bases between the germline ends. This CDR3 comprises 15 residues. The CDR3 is CASSSPTAVNTEAFF. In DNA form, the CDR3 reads TGTGCCAGCAGTTCTCCGACTGCGGTGAACACTGAAGCTTTCTTT.

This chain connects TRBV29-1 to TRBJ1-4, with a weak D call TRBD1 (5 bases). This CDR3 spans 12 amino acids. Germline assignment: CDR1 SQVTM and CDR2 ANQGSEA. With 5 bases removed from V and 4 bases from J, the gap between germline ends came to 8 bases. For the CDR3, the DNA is TGCAGCGTTTGGCAGGGTAATGAAAAACTGTTTTTT. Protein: CSVWQGNEKLFF.

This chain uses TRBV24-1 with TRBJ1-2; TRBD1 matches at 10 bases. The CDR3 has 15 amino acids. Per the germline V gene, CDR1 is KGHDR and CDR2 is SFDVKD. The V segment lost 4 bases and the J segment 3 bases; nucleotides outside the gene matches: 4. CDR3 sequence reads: CATSDYGQGDYGYTF. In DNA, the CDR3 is TGTGCCACCAGTGACTATGGACAGGGGGACTATGGCTACACCTTC.

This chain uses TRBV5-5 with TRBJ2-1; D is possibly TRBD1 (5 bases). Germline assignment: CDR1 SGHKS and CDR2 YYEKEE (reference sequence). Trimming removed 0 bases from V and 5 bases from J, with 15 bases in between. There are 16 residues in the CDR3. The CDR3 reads CASSLGRTRNDNEQFF. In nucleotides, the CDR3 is TGTGCCAGCAGCTTGGGTAGGACACGGAATGACAATGAGCAGTTCTTC.

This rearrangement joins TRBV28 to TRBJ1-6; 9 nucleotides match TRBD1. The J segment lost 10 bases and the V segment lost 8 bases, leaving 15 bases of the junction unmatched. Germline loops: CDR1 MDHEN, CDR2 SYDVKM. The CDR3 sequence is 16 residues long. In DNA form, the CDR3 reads TGTGCCAGCGGATTTTCCGGGACAGGGTATGGATCACCCCTCCACTTT. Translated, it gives CASGFSGTGYGSPLHF.

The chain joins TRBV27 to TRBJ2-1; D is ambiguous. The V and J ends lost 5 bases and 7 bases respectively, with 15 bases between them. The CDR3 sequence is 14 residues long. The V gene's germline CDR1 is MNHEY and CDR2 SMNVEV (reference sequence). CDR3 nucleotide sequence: TGTGCCAGCAGTCTCCGGGTAGGTGGGAATGAGCAGTTCTTC. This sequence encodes CASSLRVGGNEQFF.

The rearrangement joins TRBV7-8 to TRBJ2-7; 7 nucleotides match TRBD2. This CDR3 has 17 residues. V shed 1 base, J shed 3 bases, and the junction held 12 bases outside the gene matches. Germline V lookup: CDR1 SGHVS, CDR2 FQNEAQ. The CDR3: CASSLGPISGGGYEQYF. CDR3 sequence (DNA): TGTGCCAGCAGCTTAGGGCCCATTTCGGGAGGAGGCTACGAGCAGTACTTC.

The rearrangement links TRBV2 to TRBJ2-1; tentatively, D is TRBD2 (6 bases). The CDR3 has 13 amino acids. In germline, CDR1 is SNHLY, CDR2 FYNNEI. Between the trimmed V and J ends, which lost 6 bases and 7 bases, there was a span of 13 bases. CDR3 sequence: CASSPRLGNEQFF. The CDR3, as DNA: TGTGCCAGCAGCCCTCGACTAGGGAATGAGCAGTTCTTC.

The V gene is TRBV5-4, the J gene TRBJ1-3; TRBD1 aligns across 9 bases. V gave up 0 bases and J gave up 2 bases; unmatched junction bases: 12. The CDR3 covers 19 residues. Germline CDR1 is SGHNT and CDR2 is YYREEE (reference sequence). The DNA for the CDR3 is TGTGCCAGCAGCTTGGGGGGGGCAGTTGGACAGGGGACTGGAAACACCATATATTTT. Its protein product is CASSLGGAVGQGTGNTIYF.

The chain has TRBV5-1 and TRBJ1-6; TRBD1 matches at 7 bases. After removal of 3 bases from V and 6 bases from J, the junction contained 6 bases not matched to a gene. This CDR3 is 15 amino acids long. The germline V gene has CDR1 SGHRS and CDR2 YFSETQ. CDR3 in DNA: TGCGCCAGCAGCTCTACGCAGGGGGTTAATTCACCCCTCCACTTT. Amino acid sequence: CASSSTQGVNSPLHF. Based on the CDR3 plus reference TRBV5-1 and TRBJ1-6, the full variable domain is KAGVTQTPRYLIKTRGQQVTLSCSPISGHRSVSWYQQTPGQGLQFLFEYFSETQRNKGNFPGRFSGRQFSNSRSEMNVSTLELGDSALYLCASSSTQGVNSPLHFGNGTRLTVT.

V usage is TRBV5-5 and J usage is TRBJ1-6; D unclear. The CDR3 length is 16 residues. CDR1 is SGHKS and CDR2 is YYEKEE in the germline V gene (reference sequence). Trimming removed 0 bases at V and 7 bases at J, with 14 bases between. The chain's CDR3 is CASSLDTRRGNSPLHF. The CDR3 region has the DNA TGTGCCAGCAGCTTGGACACTAGGAGAGGAAATTCACCCCTCCACTTT.

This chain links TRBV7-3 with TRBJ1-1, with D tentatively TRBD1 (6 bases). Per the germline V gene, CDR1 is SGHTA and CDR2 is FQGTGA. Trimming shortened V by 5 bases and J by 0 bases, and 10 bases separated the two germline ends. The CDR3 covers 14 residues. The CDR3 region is CASSAQGVNTEAFF. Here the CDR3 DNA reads TGTGCCAGCAGCGCACAGGGTGTGAACACTGAAGCTTTCTTT.

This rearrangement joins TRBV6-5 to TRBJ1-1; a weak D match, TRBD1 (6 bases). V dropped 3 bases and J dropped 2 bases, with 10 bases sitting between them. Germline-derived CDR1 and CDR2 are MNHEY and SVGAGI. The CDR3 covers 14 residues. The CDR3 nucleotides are TGTGCCAGCAGTTATACGACAGGAAACACTGAAGCTTTCTTT. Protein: CASSYTTGNTEAFF.

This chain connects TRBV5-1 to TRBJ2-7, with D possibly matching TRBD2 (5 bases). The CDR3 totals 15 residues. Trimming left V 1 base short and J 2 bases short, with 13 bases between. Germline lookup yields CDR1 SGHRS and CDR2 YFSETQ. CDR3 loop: CASSLSASGAYEQYF. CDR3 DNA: TGCGCCAGCAGCTTGTCAGCGAGCGGTGCCTACGAGCAGTACTTC.

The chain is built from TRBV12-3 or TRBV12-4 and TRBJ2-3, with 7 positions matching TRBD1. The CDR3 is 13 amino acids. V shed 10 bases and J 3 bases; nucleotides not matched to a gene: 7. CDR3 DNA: TGTGCCACGAATACAGGGGTTACAGATACGCAGTATTTT. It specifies CATNTGVTDTQYF.

The CDR3 region is CATSREGQDTGELFF. CDR3 nucleotide sequence: TGTGCCACCAGCAGAGAGGGACAGGACACCGGGGAGCTGTTTTTT. The chain uses TRBV15 and TRBJ2-2; 8 nucleotides match TRBD1. This CDR3 is built from 15 residues. Germline V gene data show CDR1 as LNHNV and CDR2 as YYDKDF (reference sequence). The ends lost 0 bases at V and 3 bases at J; junction bases unmatched: 0.

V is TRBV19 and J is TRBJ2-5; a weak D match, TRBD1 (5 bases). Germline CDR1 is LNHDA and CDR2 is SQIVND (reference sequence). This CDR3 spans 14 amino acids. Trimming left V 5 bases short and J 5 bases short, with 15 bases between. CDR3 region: CASSAQGSRETQYF. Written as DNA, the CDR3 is TGTGCCAGTAGTGCGCAGGGTAGTCGGGAGACCCAGTACTTC.

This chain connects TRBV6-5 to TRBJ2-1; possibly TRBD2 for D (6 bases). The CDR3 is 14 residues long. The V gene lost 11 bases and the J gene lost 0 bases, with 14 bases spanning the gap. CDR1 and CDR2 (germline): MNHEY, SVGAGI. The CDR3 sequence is CAGSRESSYNEQFF. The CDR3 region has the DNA TGTGCCGGGAGTCGGGAGAGCTCCTACAATGAGCAGTTCTTC.

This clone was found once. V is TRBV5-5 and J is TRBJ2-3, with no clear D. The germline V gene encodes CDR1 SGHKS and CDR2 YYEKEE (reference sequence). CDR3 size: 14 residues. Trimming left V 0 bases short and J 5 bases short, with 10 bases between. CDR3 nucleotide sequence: TGTGCCAGCAGCTTGGAACAGCCCGTAGATACGCAGTATTTT. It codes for CASSLEQPVDTQYF.

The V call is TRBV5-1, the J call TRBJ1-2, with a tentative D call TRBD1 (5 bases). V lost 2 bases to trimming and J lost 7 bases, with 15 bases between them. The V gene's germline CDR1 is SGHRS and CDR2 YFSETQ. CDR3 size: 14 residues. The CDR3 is CASSLSGTSSGYTF. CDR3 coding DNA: TGCGCCAGCAGCTTAAGCGGGACCAGTAGTGGCTACACCTTC.

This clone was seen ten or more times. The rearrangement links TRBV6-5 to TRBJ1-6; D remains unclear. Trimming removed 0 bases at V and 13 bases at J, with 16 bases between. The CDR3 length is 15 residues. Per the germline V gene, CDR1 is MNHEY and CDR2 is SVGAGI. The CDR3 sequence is CASSYSTPSPGPLHF. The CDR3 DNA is TGTGCCAGCAGTTACTCGACCCCATCCCCGGGGCCCCTCCACTTT.